These 9 T cell receptor beta chains came from one sample sequenced in a study of cytomegalovirus exposure and HLA in healthy donors. The PCR used 60 Vbeta and 13 Jbeta primers. Generated by immunoSEQ multiplex PCR, the TCRdb table keeps only in-frame clones and is missing some. The sample lists some 100,000 clones; around 74% were seen once. Input material: PBMCs. The receptors come from a male donor in good health and CMV-seropositive.

The chain combines TRBV9 with TRBJ1-2, with TRBD1 matching over 11 bases. V was pared by 3 bases and J by 3 bases, with 4 bases of the junction left unmatched. This CDR3 is built from 15 residues. Germline lookup yields CDR1 SGDLS and CDR2 YYNGEE. The CDR3 DNA reads as TGTGCCAGCAGCGCACCGGGACAGGGGGACTATGGCTACACCTTC. Protein sequence: CASSAPGQGDYGYTF.

This chain links TRBV4-1 with TRBJ1-2; tentative D call: TRBD1 (6 bases). The CDR3 consists of 15 residues. The germline V and J ends were trimmed by 0 bases and 4 bases, with 12 bases remaining between them. Germline CDR1 reads MGHRA; CDR2 reads YSYEKL. For the CDR3, the DNA is TGCGCCAGCAGCCAAGATCGTAAGGACAGCTATGGCTACACCTTC. Its protein product is CASSQDRKDSYGYTF.

This chain uses TRBV20-1 with TRBJ1-1; D is ambiguous. The CDR3 covers 11 residues. V lost 3 bases, J lost 3 bases, and 5 bases lay in between. The germline CDR1 and CDR2 sequences are DFQATT and SNEGSKA (reference sequence). CDR3 region: CSASSDTEAFF. The CDR3 DNA reads TGCAGTGCTAGCTCCGACACTGAAGCTTTCTTT.

This clone was seen more than once but under ten times. The V and J genes are TRBV11-2 and TRBJ1-1, with D unresolved. CDR1 and CDR2 (germline): SGHAT, FQNNGV. Trimming stripped 5 bases from V and 0 bases from J, with 10 bases between. CDR3 length equals 14 residues. The DNA of the CDR3 is TGTGCCAGCAGCCCGCGGGCCCTGAACACTGAAGCTTTCTTT. Residues: CASSPRALNTEAFF.

The CDR3 bases are TGTGCCACCAGCAAAGGGGGCGCGGGGCAGCCCCAGCATTTT. It translates to CATSKGGAGQPQHF. This chain uses TRBV15 with TRBJ1-5, with TRBD1 matching 7 bases. The CDR3 totals 14 residues. The germline gives CDR1 LNHNV, CDR2 YYDKDF (reference sequence). The V and J ends lost 4 bases and 7 bases, in that order; junction bases with no gene match: 7.

Only a few counts were recorded for this clone. The chain employs TRBV5-1 and TRBJ2-3; D unclear. Trimming took off 0 bases at V and 6 bases at J, with 11 bases between the two ends. The CDR3 totals 14 residues. From germline, CDR1 is SGHRS and CDR2 YFSETQ. This chain's CDR3 is CASSLGGGADTQYF. The CDR3 coding sequence is TGCGCCAGCAGCTTGGGCGGCGGCGCGGATACGCAGTATTTT. The complete variable domain, with remaining parts taken from reference TRBV5-1 and TRBJ2-3, reads KAGVTQTPRYLIKTRGQQVTLSCSPISGHRSVSWYQQTPGQGLQFLFEYFSETQRNKGNFPGRFSGRQFSNSRSEMNVSTLELGDSALYLCASSLGGGADTQYFGPGTRLTVL.

The chain recombines TRBV7-9 with TRBJ2-5; D not resolved. The CDR3 loop spans 11 amino acids. Per the germline V gene, CDR1 is SEHNR and CDR2 is FQNEAQ (reference sequence). The V and J ends lost 3 bases and 5 bases respectively, with 4 bases between them. The chain's CDR3 is CASSFSETQYF. In nucleotides, the CDR3 is TGTGCCAGCAGCTTTTCGGAGACCCAGTACTTC.

This rearrangement joins TRBV5-1 to TRBJ2-6; the D gene is possibly TRBD1 (6 bases). The CDR3 is made up of 16 amino acids. Per germline, CDR1 SGHRS and CDR2 YFSETQ. V was trimmed by 4 bases and J by 2 bases, leaving 13 bases between them. The CDR3 loop reads CASSATRGPGANVLTF. CDR3 coding DNA: TGCGCCAGCAGCGCAACCAGGGGACCTGGGGCCAACGTCCTGACTTTC.

V usage is TRBV7-2 and J usage is TRBJ2-3; D remains ambiguous. The CDR3 covers 15 residues. Germline V gives CDR1 SGHTA, CDR2 FQGNSA. Trimming removed 5 bases from V and 1 base from J, with 13 bases in between. DNA for the CDR3: TGTGCCAGCAGCCCCCCCGTAAGAGGCACAGATACGCAGTATTTT. Amino acids: CASSPPVRGTDTQYF.